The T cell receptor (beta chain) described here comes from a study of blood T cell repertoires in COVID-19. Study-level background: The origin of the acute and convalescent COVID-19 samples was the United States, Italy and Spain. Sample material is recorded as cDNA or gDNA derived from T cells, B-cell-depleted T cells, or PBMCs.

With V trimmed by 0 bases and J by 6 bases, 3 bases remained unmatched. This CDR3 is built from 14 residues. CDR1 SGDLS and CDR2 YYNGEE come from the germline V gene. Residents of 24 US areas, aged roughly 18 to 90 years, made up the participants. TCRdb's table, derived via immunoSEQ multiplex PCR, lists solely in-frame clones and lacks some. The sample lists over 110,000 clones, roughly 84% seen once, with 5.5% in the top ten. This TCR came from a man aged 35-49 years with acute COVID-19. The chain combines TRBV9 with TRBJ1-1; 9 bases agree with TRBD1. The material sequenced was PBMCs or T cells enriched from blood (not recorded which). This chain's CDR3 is CASSVVQGAAEAFF. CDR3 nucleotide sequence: TGTGCCAGCAGCGTAGTACAGGGGGCGGCTGAAGCTTTCTTT.